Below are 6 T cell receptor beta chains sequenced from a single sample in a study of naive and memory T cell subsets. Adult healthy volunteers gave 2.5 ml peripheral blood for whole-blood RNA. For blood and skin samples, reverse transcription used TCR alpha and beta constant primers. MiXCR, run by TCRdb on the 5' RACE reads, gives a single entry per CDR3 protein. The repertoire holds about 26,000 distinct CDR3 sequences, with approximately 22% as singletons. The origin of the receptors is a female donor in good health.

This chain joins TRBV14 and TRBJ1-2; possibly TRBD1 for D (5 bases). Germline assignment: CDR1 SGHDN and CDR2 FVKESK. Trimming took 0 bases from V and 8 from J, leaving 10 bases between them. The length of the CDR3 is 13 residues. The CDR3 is CASSQDLGHGYTF. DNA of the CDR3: TGTGCCAGCAGCCAAGATTTGGGGCACGGCTACACCTTC.

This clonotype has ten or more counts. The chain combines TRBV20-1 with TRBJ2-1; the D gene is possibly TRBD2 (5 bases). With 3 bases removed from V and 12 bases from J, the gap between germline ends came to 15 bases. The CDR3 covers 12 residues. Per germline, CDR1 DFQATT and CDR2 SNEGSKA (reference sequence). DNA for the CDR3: TGCAGTGCTAGGACCGGCGGAGGTGGGCAGTTCTTC. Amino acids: CSARTGGGGQFF.

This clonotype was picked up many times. The CDR3 DNA is TGTGCCAGCAGTGAAGCTAGCGGGAGCTACGAGCAGTACTTC. Protein sequence: CASSEASGSYEQYF. This chain joins TRBV6-1 and TRBJ2-7; 9 bases match TRBD2. The CDR3 sequence is 14 residues long. Germline V gives CDR1 MNHNS, CDR2 SASEGT. The junction had 0 bases not matched to a gene; V was cut back by 0 bases and J by 3 bases.

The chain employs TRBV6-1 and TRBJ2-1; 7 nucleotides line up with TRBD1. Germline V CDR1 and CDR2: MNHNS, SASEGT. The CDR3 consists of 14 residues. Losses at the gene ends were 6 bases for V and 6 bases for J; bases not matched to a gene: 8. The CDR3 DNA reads TGTGCCAGCAGGATCGACAGGGTTATCAATGAGCAGTTCTTC. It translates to CASRIDRVINEQFF.

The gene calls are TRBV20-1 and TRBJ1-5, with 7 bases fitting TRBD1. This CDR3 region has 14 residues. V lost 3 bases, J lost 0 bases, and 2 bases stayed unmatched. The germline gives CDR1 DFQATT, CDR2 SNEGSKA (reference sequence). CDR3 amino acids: CSASRQGSNQPQHF. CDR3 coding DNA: TGCAGTGCTAGCAGACAGGGTAGCAATCAGCCCCAGCATTTT.

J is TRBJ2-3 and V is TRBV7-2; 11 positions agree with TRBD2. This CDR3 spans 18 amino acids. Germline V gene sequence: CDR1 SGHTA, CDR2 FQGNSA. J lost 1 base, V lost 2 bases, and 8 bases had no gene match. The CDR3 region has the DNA TGTGCCAGCAGCTTACCAACTAGCGGGGGTCCCCGCACAGATACGCAGTATTTT. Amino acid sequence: CASSLPTSGGPRTDTQYF.